The T cell receptor (beta chain) under discussion was sequenced for a study of post-analysis software for immune sequencing data (dated by TCRdb to between 2015 and 2016). With regard to the full study: Disease courses on record covered relapsing-remitting, secondary progressive and progressive-relapsing multiple sclerosis, though some patients had no subtype annotation. The patient repertoires were set against around ten previously published healthy control repertoires from donors whose ages ranged from roughly 6 to 25 years. A subset of samples was prepared in parallel using single-end sample barcoding, then pooled and co-amplified after Illumina adapter ligation. Overall study outcomes, separate from this receptor: Patients showed significantly higher frequencies than controls for a handful of TRBV segments, among them TRBV5-6, TRBV5-1 and TRBV20-1. The multiple sclerosis patient group was slightly younger than the control group. Normalized Chao1 diversity was significantly lower in multiple sclerosis patients than controls, suggesting substantial peripheral T-cell clonal expansion. When samples were clustered directly using the F measure, samples prepared in the same batch co-clustered strongly, which prompted a batch-effect correction.

Library prep was done by PCR. The sequencer listed for this sample is Illumina HiSeq 2500. Unique molecular identifiers were incorporated into TCR beta cDNA libraries to reduce PCR and sequencing biases. Per 1 to 10 million input T cells, some 500,000 cDNA molecules were obtained, such that each molecule approximated one T cell. The patient libraries were prepared and sequenced using the same protocol as the earlier healthy control dataset. Within a given batch, samples were prepared together, multiplexed and sequenced on the same HiSeq lane. On the study's bioinformatics: MIGEC handled the raw barcoded reads, throwing out single-read molecular identifier groups before consensus assembly and CDR3 extraction. VDJtools was used for post-analysis of the clonotype tables, and diversity was normalized by down-sampling every dataset to the size of the smallest sample. Repertoire overlap clustering matched CDR3 amino acid but not nucleotide sequences to correct batch-related cross-sample contamination. TCRdb cleaned the public reads at Q25 with fastp, built clones with MiXCR and kept in-frame beta chains. Identical CDR3 protein sequences are pooled into one entry, listed with their most common genes and DNA. Clone size and V and J calls follow TCRdb, not the original study. Counted in this sample were over 700,000 distinct CDR3 sequences; 30% of them appeared once. Together, the top ten hold about 0.5% of the sample.

The CDR3 runs 15 residues from the cysteine to the phenylalanine. Only CDR3 DNA remains: 45 bases, in frame from the first base. Via the germline V gene, CDR1 is SGHRS and CDR2 YFSETQ. For this chain, trimming is 4 bases at the V end and 1 base at the J end, and the number of junction bases without a gene match is 6. Of note for this clonotype: What antigen it recognizes has not been identified. Base quality data are lacking; no much larger clone is found one base away.

To demonstrate the VDJtools post-analysis software, TCR beta repertoires were profiled from the peripheral blood of 10 to 15 young patients with multiple sclerosis. The multiple sclerosis patients were children and adolescents ranging in age from 6 to 15 years. Sequencing was performed on blood. The rearrangement combines TRBV5-1 with TRBJ2-7; TRBD1 fits 9 bases in the junction. The origin of this receptor is a girl aged 5 to 17 with multiple sclerosis. The CDR3 region reads CASSRGQGPSYEQYF. The DNA sequence is given as TGCGCCAGCAGCAGGGGACAGGGACCATCCTACGAGCAGTACTTC.